This T cell receptor beta chain is drawn from a study of T cell responses to AZD1222 COVID-19 vaccine (dated by TCRdb to about 2021). For the study in its entirety: AZD1222 recipients with second doses at about 4 weeks or about 12 weeks were pooled, because spike-specific TCR depth and breadth did not differ between schedules. TCR sequencing covered 230 to 250 trial participants: approximately 200 given two doses of AZD1222 and 26 given two doses of MenACWY control vaccine. Trial participants were enrolled by age into subgroups of 18-55, 56-69 and 70-plus years, and around 140, 26 and 57 TCR-sequenced participants, respectively, were included in these subgroups. The research as a whole found: No day 14 peak-response samples were available, so repertoires were characterized only after the peak T cell response. Conclusions about previously exposed vaccinees are limited, since just five to seven AZD1222 recipients were seropositive for SARS-CoV-2 at baseline. Spike-specific TCR breadth and depth rose significantly after two AZD1222 doses compared with day 0 and with MenACWY recipients. Nearly half of unique spike-specific TCRs reportedly recognized epitopes outside regions mutated in the B.1.351 and B.1.1.7 variants. The 56-69-year group was small, and its depth increase did not reach significance, likely because of low power. CD4 TCRs associated with the vaccine covered the entire spike protein, and the dominant responses were in regions 160-218 and 743-854. Participants were mostly white British and included more females than males, and it was suggested by the authors that clonal diversity may have been underestimated.

The CDR3 goes from the cysteine to the phenylalanine over 14 residues. The CDR3 DNA has 42 bases and is translated from base 1. V gives up 6 bases and J gives up 3 bases, and the segment between their germline ends measures 12 bases. Based on the germline V gene (reference sequence), the CDR1 and CDR2 sequences are LGHDT and YNNKEL. The CDR3 regions of human TCRbeta chains were analyzed by immunosequencing. For the original study's pipeline: TCRs in the repertoires were compared against a reference library of SARS-CoV-2-specific TCRs that had been generated with the MIRA antigen-specificity platform. Breadth was defined as the fraction of unique TCRs that were SARS-CoV-2-associated. Depth was defined as the fraction of total T cells that were SARS-CoV-2-associated. Using the MIRA data, each spike-specific TCR was assigned both to the spike region to which the TCR was reactive and to a CD4 or CD8 class. Log10-transformed breadth and depth values were compared by one-way ANOVA with Sidak's multiple comparisons tests. The immuneACCESS repertoire file appears here via TCRdb, limited to in-frame rearrangements. These files lack a portion of the clones; in checked studies, under half of the deficit traces to unresolved V genes, and the cause of the others is not known. V and J calls and clone size are copied from that table; D and trimming were computed from the DNA. The sample includes roughly 100,000 clones, with about four fifths observed a single time. The top ten clonotypes cover less than 6% of the sample.

Note on this clone: The clone's antigen remains unknown. It has no much larger one-base neighbor in the sample; base qualities were not kept.

The sample's time point label, in plain terms: baseline before first vaccination. Vaccinee samples came from UK trials COV001 and COV002, including a single-blind randomized controlled phase 2/3 trial of AZD1222 (ChAdOx1 nCoV-19) in healthy adults. For TCRbeta chain sequencing, PBMC samples were collected from trial participants at day 0 and at day 28 after the second dose. This TCR was recovered from an adult in good health. The input for sequencing was peripheral blood, taken on day 0 of AZD1222 vaccination. The V and J segments used are TRBV3-1 (or the pseudogene TRBV3-2) and TRBJ1-5, with the D gene too uncertain to name. The nucleotide sequence reads as follows: TGTGCCAGCAGTCTTGAAAGGGTCAATCAGCCCCAGCATTTT. The encoded protein is CASSLERVNQPQHF.